Listed here is a single TCR beta chain. This clonotype was found a few times. Its specific antigen is unknown. Per-base quality was not reported, and no clone a single base away is much larger than it. The library relied on PCR. TCR sequencing of DNA from cultured CD4+ T cells used the Oncomine TCR Beta short-read assay at the Johns Hopkins FTIC core. The QIAamp micro DNA kit was used to extract genomic DNA from the cultured CD4+ T cells. Oncomine TCR Beta libraries made from cultured CD4+ T cells were pooled using unique dual indexes and sequenced on an Illumina iSeq 100. The paper's processing steps were these. Non-productive sequences were removed, and CDR3s not starting with C, not ending with F or W, or shorter than 7 amino acids were discarded. Antigen-specific clonotypes were identified using the MANAFEST web application through comparison of peptide-stimulated wells with reference and other culture wells. Positive clones required FDR below 0.05, an odds ratio above 5, and productive frequency above 0.1% in at least two of three replicate wells. A clonotype was classed as cross-reactive if the clonotype showed significant expansion both in SARS-CoV-2 spike wells and in at least one common cold coronavirus spike condition. Similarity between CDR3 sequences was evaluated in R version 3.6.1 using Levenshtein distances (stringdist) and unrooted phylogenetic trees (ape). TCRdb redid the processing of the public reads, applying fastp at Q25 and MiXCR, and retained in-frame beta chains. Rows are combined by CDR3 protein, so each entry shows the most common genes and DNA. The V and J calls shown here were made by TCRdb, not taken from the authors' results. The sample table lists about 11,000 distinct CDR3 sequences, 44% of them with a count of one. Roughly 7% of the sample goes to the ten largest clones.

The label giving this sample's treatment or condition can be read as: approximately 9-day PBMC culture with coronavirus spike peptide pools or control peptides (ViraFEST assay). The study used the ViraFEST assay, which expanded antigen-specific T cells with peptide pools and then identified expanded clonotypes by TCR sequencing. The convalescent patients' positive SARS-CoV-2 PCR tests were from March to December 2020, which was before the Alpha, Beta and Delta variants emerged in the United States. Each well held 2.2 million or so PBMCs cultured in IMDM containing roughly 5.5% human AB serum and approximately 9.8 IU/ml IL-2, with 8.5 to 10 ug/ml peptide pools added. On days 3 and 7, half of the culture medium was replaced with fresh IL-2-containing medium. CD4+ T cells were isolated after roughly 10 days of culture through negative selection using the EasySep CD4+ T cell isolation kit. Ficoll-Paque Plus gradient centrifugation was used to isolate PBMCs from whole blood, and the isolated PBMCs were then either used fresh or cryopreserved at -140C. Triplicate wells were generally used for each culture condition.

In the germline V gene, CDR1 corresponds to MNHNS and CDR2 to SASEGT. V loses 3 bases, J loses 6 bases, and the germline ends lie 8 bases apart. The CDR3 runs 12 residues from the cysteine to the phenylalanine. The read is trimmed to its CDR3 DNA, 36 bases read in frame from base 1. This sample stems from a study of vaccination and CD4 T cells after COVID-19 (dated by TCRdb to between 2021 and 2024). For the study in its entirety: Every convalescent patient had a positive nasal swab PCR test for SARS-CoV-2, with mild disease in nine or ten patients and severe disease in one. Culture stimuli were overlapping spike peptide pools from SARS-CoV-2 and from the common cold coronaviruses HCoV-NL63, HCoV-OC43 and HCoV-229E. Post-COVID blood samples from convalescent patients were collected a median of about 110 days after diagnosis, with a range of roughly 35 to 161 days. Control cultures received a CEFX viral epitope pool as the positive control, an HIV-1 Nef peptide pool as the negative control, or no peptide. Six males and four females were included in the convalescent cohort, with two Hispanic individuals, seven Caucasians, two Asians and one multiracial person represented. Participants received two doses of either the Pfizer-BioNTech BNT162b2 vaccine (n=8) or the Moderna mRNA-1273 vaccine (n=2). Post-vaccine blood samples were obtained a median of about 77 days after the second vaccine dose, with a range of about 13 to 241 days. The spike-specific CD4+ TCR repertoire was compared before and after mRNA vaccination in ten to eleven COVID-19 convalescent patients and a handful of infection-naive healthy vaccine recipients.

Study-wide findings and limitations: Of the vaccine-specific clones in convalescent patients, 304 of 307, or nearly all, reacted only to SARS-CoV-2 spike and did not cross-react with common cold coronaviruses. Although the median number of SARS-CoV-2-reactive clonotypes went up from approximately 20 after infection to some 37 after vaccination, the increase was not significant. The study included relatively few convalescent patients and did not analyze early timepoints after natural infection. Among the post-vaccine SARS-CoV-2-reactive clones in convalescent patients, a median approximately 90% showed up only after vaccination, which suggests vaccine-specific priming.

The clonotype comes from a human donor who had recovered from COVID-19. Sequencing was carried out using CD4+ T cells from blood, cultured in vitro. Recombination joined TRBV6-1 with TRBJ1-1; no D segment can be confidently identified. The DNA reads TGTGCCAGCAGTGACATGTGGCCTGAAGCTTTCTTT. The translation is CASSDMWPEAFF.